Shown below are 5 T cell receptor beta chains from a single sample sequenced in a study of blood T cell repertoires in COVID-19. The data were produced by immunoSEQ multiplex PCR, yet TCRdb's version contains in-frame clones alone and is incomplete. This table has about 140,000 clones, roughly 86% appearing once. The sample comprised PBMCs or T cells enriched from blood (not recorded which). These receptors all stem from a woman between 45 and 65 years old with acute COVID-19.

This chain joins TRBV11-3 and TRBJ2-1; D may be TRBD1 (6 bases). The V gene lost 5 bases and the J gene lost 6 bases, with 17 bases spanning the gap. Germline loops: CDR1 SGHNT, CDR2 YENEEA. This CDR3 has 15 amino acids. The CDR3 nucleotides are TGTGCCAGCAGCCCCAGGGGCACCGGAGTCAATGAGCAGTTCTTC. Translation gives CASSPRGTGVNEQFF.

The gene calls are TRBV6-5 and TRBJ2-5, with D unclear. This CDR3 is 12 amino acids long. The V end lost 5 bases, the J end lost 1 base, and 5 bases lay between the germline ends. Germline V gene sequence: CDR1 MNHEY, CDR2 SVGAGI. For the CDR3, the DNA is TGTGCCAGCAGTCCCCGCCAAGAGACCCAGTACTTC. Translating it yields CASSPRQETQYF.

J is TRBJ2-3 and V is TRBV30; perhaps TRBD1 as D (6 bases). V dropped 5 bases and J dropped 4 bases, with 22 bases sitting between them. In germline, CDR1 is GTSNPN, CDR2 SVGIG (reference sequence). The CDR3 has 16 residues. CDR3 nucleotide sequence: TGTGCCTGGTGCGGACCCCCGGGACATTGTGCAGATACGCAGTATTTT. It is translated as CAWCGPPGHCADTQYF. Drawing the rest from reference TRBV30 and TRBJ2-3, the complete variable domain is SQTIHQWPATLVQPVGSPLSLECTVEGTSNPNLYWYRQAAGRGLQLLFYSVGIGQISSEVPQNLSASRPQDRQFILSSKKLLLSDSGFYLCAWCGPPGHCADTQYFGPGTRLTVL.

The CDR3 nucleotides are TGTGCCAGCAGTTACCTTACAGGAGTGGGGCTAGGCTACACCTTC. Translation: CASSYLTGVGLGYTF. The J gene is TRBJ1-2, the V gene TRBV6-5, with D maybe TRBD1 (5 bases). CDR1 is MNHEY and CDR2 is SVGAGI in the germline V gene. This CDR3 region has 15 residues. Between the trimmed V and J ends, which lost 2 bases and 8 bases, there was a span of 18 bases.

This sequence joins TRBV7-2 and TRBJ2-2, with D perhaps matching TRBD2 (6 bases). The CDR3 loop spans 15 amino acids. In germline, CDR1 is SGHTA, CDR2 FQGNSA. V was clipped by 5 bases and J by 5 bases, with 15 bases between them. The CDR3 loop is CASSPPRAGTGELFF. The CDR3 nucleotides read TGTGCCAGCAGCCCCCCTAGGGCGGGGACCGGGGAGCTGTTTTTT.